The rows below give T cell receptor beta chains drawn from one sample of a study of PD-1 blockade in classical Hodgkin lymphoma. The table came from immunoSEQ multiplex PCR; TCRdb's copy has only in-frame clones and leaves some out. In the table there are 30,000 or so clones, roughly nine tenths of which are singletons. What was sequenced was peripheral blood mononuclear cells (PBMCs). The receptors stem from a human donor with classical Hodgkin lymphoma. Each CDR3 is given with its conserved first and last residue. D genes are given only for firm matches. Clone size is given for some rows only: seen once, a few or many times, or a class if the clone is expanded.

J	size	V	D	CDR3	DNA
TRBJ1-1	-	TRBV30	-	CAWSGGVSEAFF	TGTGCCTGGAGTGGAGGGGTGAGTGAAGCTTTCTTT
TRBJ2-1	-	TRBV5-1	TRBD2	CASSFLAGAGNEQFF	TGCGCCAGCAGCTTTCTAGCGGGAGCTGGAAATGAGCAGTTCTTC
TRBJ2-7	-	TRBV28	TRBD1	CATSSGQPYEQYF	TGTGCCACAAGCTCGGGACAGCCCTACGAGCAGTACTTC
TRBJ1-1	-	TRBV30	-	CAWSVGGGTEAFF	TGTGCCTGGAGTGTAGGGGGAGGGACTGAAGCTTTCTTT
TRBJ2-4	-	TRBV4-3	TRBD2	CASSQIAGGGHIQYF	TGCGCCAGCAGCCAGATAGCGGGAGGGGGACACATTCAGTACTTC
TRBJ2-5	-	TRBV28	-	CASSLTAGGGETQYF	TGTGCCAGCAGTTTAACAGCCGGGGGAGGAGAGACCCAGTACTTC
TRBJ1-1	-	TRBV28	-	CASSLGGASHTEAFF	TGTGCCAGCAGTTTAGGGGGGGCCTCGCACACTGAAGCTTTCTTT
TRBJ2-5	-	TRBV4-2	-	CASSQARLGQETQYF	TGTGCCAGCAGCCAAGCTCGACTAGGTCAAGAGACCCAGTACTTC
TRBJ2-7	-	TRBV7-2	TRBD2	CASSRTGASGSYEQYF	TGTGCCAGCAGCCGAACTGGGGCTAGCGGGAGCTACGAGCAGTACTTC
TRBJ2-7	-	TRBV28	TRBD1	CASRTHRTGPYEQYF	TGTGCCAGCAGGACCCACCGGACAGGGCCCTACGAGCAGTACTTC
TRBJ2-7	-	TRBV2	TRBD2	CASRAGLAGIYEQYF	TGTGCCAGCAGGGCCGGACTAGCGGGAATCTACGAGCAGTACTTC
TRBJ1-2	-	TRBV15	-	CATSRDRVLRGYTF	TGTGCCACCAGCAGAGATAGGGTACTGCGAGGCTACACCTTC
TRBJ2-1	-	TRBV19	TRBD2	CASSPVVAGDNEQFF	TGTGCCAGTAGTCCCGTGGTAGCGGGAGACAATGAGCAGTTCTTC
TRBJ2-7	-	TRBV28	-	CASRTTGIYEQYF	TGTGCCAGCAGGACGACGGGAATCTACGAGCAGTACTTC
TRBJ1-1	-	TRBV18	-	CASSREPGHSNTEAFF	TGTGCCAGCTCGCGGGAACCGGGACATTCGAACACTGAAGCTTTCTTT
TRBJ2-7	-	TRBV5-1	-	CASSLTSGSGYEQYF	TGCGCCAGCAGCCTCACCAGCGGGTCGGGCTACGAGCAGTACTTC
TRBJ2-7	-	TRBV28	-	CATFSPGLYEQYF	TGTGCCACCTTCTCCCCGGGACTGTACGAGCAGTACTTC
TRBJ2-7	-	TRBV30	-	CAWSAAWGYEQYF	TGTGCCTGGAGCGCCGCATGGGGCTACGAGCAGTACTTC
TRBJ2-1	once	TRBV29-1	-	CSVESQLYNEQFF	TGCAGCGTTGAAAGTCAGTTATACAATGAGCAGTTCTTC
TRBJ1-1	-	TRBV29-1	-	CSVGQGAHTEAFF	TGCAGCGTTGGGCAGGGAGCCCACACTGAAGCTTTCTTT
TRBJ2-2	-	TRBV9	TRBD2	CASSAGTSLYTGELFF	TGTGCCAGCAGCGCCGGGACTAGCCTTTACACCGGGGAGCTGTTTTTT
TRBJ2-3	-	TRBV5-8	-	CASSFWGRKDTQYF	TGTGCCAGCAGCTTCTGGGGGAGAAAAGATACGCAGTATTTT
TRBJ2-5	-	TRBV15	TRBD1	CATSRDRQGEIETQYF	TGTGCCACCAGCAGAGATCGGCAGGGGGAAATTGAGACCCAGTACTTC
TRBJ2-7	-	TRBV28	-	CASWGGQNSYEQYF	TGTGCCAGCTGGGGAGGTCAGAACTCCTACGAGCAGTACTTC
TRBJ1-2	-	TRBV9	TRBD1	CASSVGTGANYGYTF	TGTGCCAGCAGCGTCGGGACAGGGGCTAACTATGGCTACACCTTC
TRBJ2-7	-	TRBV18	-	CASSPPTGQQYF	TGTGCCAGCTCACCACCTACAGGTCAACAGTACTTC
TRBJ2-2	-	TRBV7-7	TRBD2	CASSLTILTSGRGTGELFF	TGTGCCAGCAGCTTAACCATCTTGACTAGCGGGAGGGGCACCGGGGAGCTGTTTTTT
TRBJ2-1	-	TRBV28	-	CASSASPGPYHNEQFF	TGTGCCAGCAGTGCCTCACCGGGACCATACCACAATGAGCAGTTCTTC
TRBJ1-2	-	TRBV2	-	CASWGSEGVGYGYTF	TGTGCCAGCTGGGGATCCGAGGGAGTAGGGTATGGCTACACCTTC
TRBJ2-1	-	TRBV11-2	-	CASSPSRSSYNEQFF	TGTGCCAGCAGCCCTAGCCGCAGCTCCTACAATGAGCAGTTCTTC
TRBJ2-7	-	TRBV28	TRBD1	CASSLIGQGGYEQYF	TGTGCCAGCAGTTTGATAGGACAGGGTGGGTACGAGCAGTACTTC
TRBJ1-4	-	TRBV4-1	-	CASSQDRGKLFF	TGCGCCAGCAGCCAAGATCGGGGAAAACTGTTTTTT
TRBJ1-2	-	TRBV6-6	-	CASSPGPFYGYTF	TGTGCCAGCAGTCCCGGACCCTTCTATGGCTACACCTTC
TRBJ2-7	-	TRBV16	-	CASSQSGYEQYF	TGTGCCAGCAGCCAATCCGGCTACGAGCAGTACTTC
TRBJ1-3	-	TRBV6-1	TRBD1	CASSEARTGGNTIYF	TGTGCCAGCAGTGAAGCGAGGACAGGGGGAAACACCATATATTTT
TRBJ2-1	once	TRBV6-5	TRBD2	CASSWGGSYNEQFF	TGTGCCAGCAGTTGGGGGGGTTCCTACAATGAGCAGTTCTTC
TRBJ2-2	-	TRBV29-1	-	CSVDSFHTGELFF	TGCAGCGTTGACTCCTTCCACACCGGGGAGCTGTTTTTT
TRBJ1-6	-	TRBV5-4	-	CASSLDQGNSPLHF	TGTGCCAGCAGCTTGGATCAGGGAAATTCACCCCTCCACTTT
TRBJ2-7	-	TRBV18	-	CASSPPGQNEQYF	TGTGCCAGCTCACCTCCTGGACAGAACGAGCAGTACTTC
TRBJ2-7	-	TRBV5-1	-	CASSLGDYYEQYF	TGCGCCAGCAGCTTGGGGGATTACTACGAGCAGTACTTC
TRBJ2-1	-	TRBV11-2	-	CASSQSGRYNEQFF	TGTGCCAGCAGCCAAAGTGGTCGTTACAATGAGCAGTTCTTC
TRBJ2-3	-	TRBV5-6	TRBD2	CASSPQTSGATDTQYF	TGTGCCAGCAGCCCCCAGACTAGCGGTGCTACAGATACGCAGTATTTT
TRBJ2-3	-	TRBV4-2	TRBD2	CASSQERGLREGTDTQYF	TGTGCCAGCAGCCAAGAGAGGGGCTTGCGGGAGGGCACAGATACGCAGTATTTT
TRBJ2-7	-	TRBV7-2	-	CASERGAGDHEQYF	TGTGCCAGCGAGAGGGGGGCGGGAGACCACGAGCAGTACTTC
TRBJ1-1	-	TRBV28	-	CASSFGMNTEAFF	TGTGCCAGCAGTTTCGGCATGAACACTGAAGCTTTCTTT